These 29 T cell receptor beta chains originate from one sample sequenced in a study of T cells in localized non-small cell lung cancer. Measured with immunoSEQ multiplex PCR; TCRdb has only the in-frame clones, and not every one. The sample has around 26,000 clones; about nine tenths are singletons. The source was peripheral blood mononuclear cells, collected before any cancer treatment. The receptors here all came from a woman between 35 and 70 years old with stage III lung adenocarcinoma.

The chain is built from TRBV19 and TRBJ1-5, with 10 bases lining up with TRBD1. The CDR3 contains 15 residues. The germline V gene encodes CDR1 LNHDA and CDR2 SQIVND (reference sequence). J lost 2 bases, V lost 4 bases, and 2 bases had no gene match. This chain's CDR3 is CASSRDRGGNQPQHF. CDR3 sequence (DNA): TGTGCCAGTAGTAGGGACAGGGGAGGCAATCAGCCCCAGCATTTT.

V gene TRBV7-2 combines with J gene TRBJ1-4; maybe TRBD1 (5 bases). Germline V gene data show CDR1 as SGHTA and CDR2 as FQGNSA. V lost 1 base and J lost 3, with 9 bases in between. The CDR3 covers 15 residues. The CDR3 reads CASSLVQGPNEKLFF. The DNA for the CDR3 is TGTGCCAGCAGCTTAGTGCAGGGACCTAATGAAAAACTGTTTTTT.

The rearrangement uses TRBV13 and TRBJ1-3, with 10 bases fitting TRBD1. The J segment lost 4 bases and the V segment lost 4 bases, leaving 7 bases of the junction unmatched. This CDR3 has 16 residues. Germline-derived CDR1 and CDR2 are PRHDT and FYEKMQ (reference sequence). CDR3 loop: CASSSRDRGGGNTIYF. The CDR3 coding sequence is TGTGCCAGCAGCTCCCGGGACAGGGGTGGAGGAAACACCATATATTTT.

CDR3 amino acids: CASSLGAGALETQYF. The DNA for the CDR3 is TGTGCCAGCAGCTTAGGGGCGGGGGCCCTCGAGACCCAGTACTTC. V usage is TRBV7-2 and J usage is TRBJ2-5, with D tentatively TRBD2 (7 bases). The CDR3 runs to 15 residues. Trimming cost V 1 base and J 5 bases, with 14 bases left between them. Per the germline V gene, CDR1 is SGHTA and CDR2 is FQGNSA. Drawing the rest from reference TRBV7-2 and TRBJ2-5, the complete variable domain is GAGVSQSPSNKVTEKGKDVELRCDPISGHTALYWYRQSLGQGLEFLIYFQGNSAPDKSGLPSDRFSAERTGGSVSTLTIQRTQQEDSAVYLCASSLGAGALETQYFGPGTRLLVL.

This clone came up a few times. J is TRBJ1-3 and V is TRBV2; TRBD1 matches 8 bases. CDR3 length: 15 amino acids. Germline V gives CDR1 SNHLY, CDR2 FYNNEI. Losses at the gene ends were 5 bases for V and 3 bases for J; bases not matched to a gene: 6. The CDR3 region is CASSRQGSDGNTIYF. The DNA of the CDR3 is TGTGCCAGCAGTCGACAGGGGTCAGATGGAAACACCATATATTTT.

This chain joins TRBV7-2 and TRBJ1-6; 7 positions match TRBD1. Per the germline V gene, CDR1 is SGHTA and CDR2 is FQGNSA. J was trimmed by 13 bases and V by 5 bases; bases with no gene match: 8. The length of the CDR3 is 13 residues. CDR3 bases: TGTGCCAGCAGCCCAAGACAGGGAGGGCCCCTCCACTTT. Protein product: CASSPRQGGPLHF.

A single count supports this clone. The chain carries TRBV4-2 and TRBJ1-5; 7 bases line up with TRBD1. J was trimmed by 2 bases and V by 0 bases; bases with no gene match: 4. The germline V gene encodes CDR1 LGHNA and CDR2 YNFKEQ. This CDR3 comprises 16 residues. The CDR3 loop is CASSQEGQAGNQPQHF. The CDR3 DNA sequence: TGTGCCAGCAGCCAAGAAGGACAGGCCGGCAATCAGCCCCAGCATTTT.

The rearrangement joins TRBV18 to TRBJ2-5; D may match TRBD1 or TRBD2 (5 bases each). TRBJ2-7 explains the end of the DNA better; the J call may be wrong. CDR1 and CDR2 (germline): KGHSH, LQKENI. The CDR3 has 14 residues. The CDR3: CASSSGTKLYEQYF. In nucleotides, the CDR3 is TGTGCCAGCTCATCCGGGACCAAACTCTACGAGCAGTACTTC.

For this clone: A read error may account for a junction end that differs from germline. J is TRBJ2-7 and V is TRBV2; no firm D call. This CDR3 is built from 12 residues. Looked up from germline, CDR1 is SNHLY and CDR2 is FYNNEI. The CDR3 is CASREGFYEQYF. CDR3 DNA sequence: TGTGCCAGCAGGGAAGGCTTCTACGAGCAGTACTTC.

This clone was recorded once. CDR3 sequence reads: CASSPWTGNTGELFF. Written as DNA, the CDR3 is TGCGCCAGCAGCCCATGGACAGGGAACACCGGGGAGCTGTTTTTT. The chain employs TRBV4-1 and TRBJ2-2, with 7 bases that match TRBD1. V shed 4 bases, J shed 1 base, and the junction held 3 bases outside the gene matches. This CDR3 has 15 residues. Germline-derived CDR1 and CDR2 are MGHRA and YSYEKL.

The chain links TRBV7-9 to TRBJ2-7, with TRBD2 matching over 14 bases. This CDR3 has 15 amino acids. V shed 1 base and J 4 bases; nucleotides not matched to a gene: 0. Germline CDR1 and CDR2: SEHNR and FQNEAQ (reference sequence). CDR3 sequence (DNA): TGTGCCAGCAGCTTAGGACTAGCGGGAGGGTACGAGCAGTACTTC. This encodes CASSLGLAGGYEQYF.

The rearrangement joins TRBV4-1 to TRBJ2-1; 11 bases are a match to TRBD2. The germline gives CDR1 MGHRA, CDR2 YSYEKL. Trimming cost V 1 base and J 7 bases; bases outside gene matches: 9. This CDR3 is 17 amino acids long. The CDR3 DNA reads TGCGCCAGCAGCCAAGTACTAGCGGGAGTTGTGAGGAATGAGCAGTTCTTC. It specifies CASSQVLAGVVRNEQFF.

The chain recombines TRBV7-3 with TRBJ1-2, with D tentatively TRBD1 (5 bases). CDR1 is SGHTA, CDR2 FQGTGA, per germline. The CDR3 runs 13 residues. Trimming took off 2 bases at V and 8 bases at J, with 12 bases between the two ends. CDR3: CASSLAGGRGYTF. Here the CDR3 DNA reads TGTGCCAGCAGCTTAGCCGGGGGGAGAGGCTACACCTTC.

The rearrangement links TRBV29-1 to TRBJ2-1, with TRBD2 identical over 8 bases. The CDR3 is made up of 16 amino acids. V was clipped by 0 bases and J by 4 bases; unmatched bases: 8. Germline CDR1 SQVTM, CDR2 ANQGSEA. Here the CDR3 DNA reads TGCAGCGTTGAAGAGGGGGTAGCGGGGACATACAATGAGCAGTTCTTC. Translating gives CSVEEGVAGTYNEQFF.

This clone was counted between two and nine times. The chain combines TRBV11-3 with TRBJ1-1; TRBD1 matches 7 bases. The CDR3 is 14 residues long. CDR1 and CDR2 from the germline V gene are SGHNT and YENEEA. J gave up 5 bases and V 5 bases, and 8 bases lay outside the gene matches. CDR3 DNA: TGTGCCAGCAGCGACGTGGCAGGGGGGACTGAAGCTTTCTTT. Encoded protein: CASSDVAGGTEAFF.

The chain carries TRBV7-8 and TRBJ1-5; 12 positions agree with TRBD1. This CDR3 is 17 amino acids long. Germline V lookup: CDR1 SGHVS, CDR2 FQNEAQ. V shed 5 bases, J shed 4 bases, and the junction held 9 bases outside the gene matches. DNA for the CDR3: TGTGCCAGCAGCGTAACGGGACAGGGGGCACGGAATCAGCCCCAGCATTTT. Protein product: CASSVTGQGARNQPQHF.

The chain has TRBV5-1 and TRBJ2-1; D gene unclear. The length of the CDR3 is 12 residues. Trimming took off 1 base at V and 6 bases at J, with 5 bases between the two ends. CDR1 is SGHRS, CDR2 YFSETQ, per germline. For the CDR3, the DNA is TGCGCCAGCAGCTTGTGGGGCAATGAGCAGTTCTTC. It specifies CASSLWGNEQFF.

This clone has only one observation. The chain recombines TRBV2 with TRBJ2-3; 8 bases are a match to TRBD2. Germline trimming cut 4 bases from V and 9 bases from J; bases unmatched to any gene: 9. The CDR3 sequence is 14 residues long. Germline-derived CDR1 and CDR2 are SNHLY and FYNNEI. CDR3 in amino acids: CASSGAGGSTTQYF. CDR3 nucleotide sequence: TGTGCCAGCAGTGGTGCGGGGGGTTCGACAACGCAGTATTTT.

This clone showed up just once. The rearrangement joins TRBV7-2 to TRBJ2-7, with 10 positions matching TRBD1. J lost 3 bases, V lost 1 base, and 3 bases had no gene match. CDR1 is SGHTA, CDR2 FQGNSA, per germline. This CDR3 region has 15 residues. The CDR3: CASSLGDRGVYEQYF. The CDR3 region has the DNA TGTGCCAGCAGCTTAGGGGACAGGGGTGTCTACGAGCAGTACTTC.

The chain is built from TRBV5-8 and TRBJ1-5, with D possibly TRBD1 on 5 matching bases. V gave up 6 bases and J gave up 7 bases, with 20 bases separating them. The germline CDR1 and CDR2 sequences are SGHTS and YDEGEE. The CDR3 has 15 amino acids. DNA of the CDR3: TGTGCCAGCACCCCTGGGGGGGTAGCGGGCCAGCCCCAGCATTTT. Translation: CASTPGGVAGQPQHF. The full variable domain, in which reference TRBV5-8 and TRBJ1-5 provide the parts outside the CDR3, is EAGVTQSPTHLIKTRGQQATLRCSPISGHTSVYWYQQALGLGLQFLLWYDEGEERNRGNFPPRFSGRQFPNYSSELNVNALELEDSALYLCASTPGGVAGQPQHFGDGTRLSIL.

The table lists this clone with a count of one. The chain joins TRBV6-5 to TRBJ1-1; possible D gene TRBD1, 6 bases. This CDR3 contains 14 residues. CDR1 is MNHEY, CDR2 SVGAGI, per germline. Deletions cut 5 bases from V and 12 bases from J, with 22 bases between. The CDR3 bases are TGTGCCAGCAGTGAAGATACTGGGGGCGGGTCAACTTTCTTT. This codes for CASSEDTGGGSTFF.

V usage is TRBV5-5 and J usage is TRBJ1-1; no clear D. Germline CDR1 is SGHKS and CDR2 is YYEKEE (reference sequence). V was clipped by 0 bases and J by 1 base, with 13 bases between them. The CDR3 length is 16 residues. This CDR3 is CASSLGGQVPNTEAFF. As DNA, the CDR3 is TGTGCCAGCAGCTTGGGAGGGCAGGTACCGAACACTGAAGCTTTCTTT.

This rearrangement joins TRBV6-5 to TRBJ2-2; no clear D gene. V was clipped by 6 bases and J by 0 bases, with 5 bases between them. The CDR3 spans 13 residues. Per the germline V gene, CDR1 is MNHEY and CDR2 is SVGAGI. In DNA form, the CDR3 reads TGTGCCAGCAGCCCCTCGAACACCGGGGAGCTGTTTTTT. Its protein product is CASSPSNTGELFF.

This sequence joins TRBV6-1 and TRBJ1-2, with no clear D. This CDR3 has 12 residues. Germline V lookup: CDR1 MNHNS, CDR2 SASEGT. The V end was cut by 1 base, the J end by 8 bases, with 8 bases between. The CDR3 sequence is CASSEETYGYTF. CDR3 bases: TGTGCCAGCAGTGAAGAGACATACGGCTACACCTTC.

This sequence joins TRBV7-2 and TRBJ2-5; 11 bases align to TRBD1. With V trimmed by 5 bases and J by 5 bases, 4 bases remained unmatched. Germline assignment: CDR1 SGHTA and CDR2 FQGNSA. The CDR3 spans 14 residues. Here the CDR3 reads CASSPDRGHETQYF. The CDR3 coding sequence is TGTGCCAGCAGCCCGGACAGGGGGCACGAGACCCAGTACTTC.

The chain uses TRBV27 and TRBJ1-5; no clear D. The CDR3 length is 13 residues. In germline, CDR1 is MNHEY, CDR2 SMNVEV (reference sequence). The ends were cut back, 3 bases at V and 8 bases at J, with 11 bases in the middle. DNA for the CDR3: TGTGCCAGCAGTTTTGGCCCCATCAAGCCCCAGCATTTT. It encodes CASSFGPIKPQHF.

The chain uses TRBV28 and TRBJ2-7, with 9 positions matching TRBD1. This CDR3 has 16 amino acids. The germline gives CDR1 MDHEN, CDR2 SYDVKM. Trimming cost V 6 bases and J 3 bases; bases outside gene matches: 12. This CDR3 reads CASRGQGGGENYEQYF. The CDR3 DNA reads as TGTGCCAGCAGGGGACAGGGTGGTGGGGAAAACTACGAGCAGTACTTC.

The chain joins TRBV19 to TRBJ2-1; the D is unclear. The germline CDR1 and CDR2 sequences are LNHDA and SQIVND (reference sequence). V was clipped by 1 base and J by 8 bases, with 12 bases between them. CDR3 length: 14 residues. CDR3 bases: TGTGCCAGTAGTATAGCCCGGGCATCGTATGAGCAGTTCTTC. Translated, it gives CASSIARASYEQFF.

The chain joins TRBV5-1 to TRBJ1-4; 9 nucleotides align to TRBD1. From germline, CDR1 is SGHRS and CDR2 YFSETQ. The CDR3 is 14 residues long. The J segment lost 8 bases and the V segment lost 4 bases, leaving 6 bases of the junction unmatched. The DNA of the CDR3 is TGCGCCAGCAGCATGGGACAGGGCGGGGAAAAACTGTTTTTT. It is translated as CASSMGQGGEKLFF.